One and the same sample provided the 29 T cell receptor beta chains below, sequenced in a study of early T cells in non-severe SARS-CoV-2 infection. MiXCR, run by TCRdb on the 5' RACE reads, gives a single entry per CDR3 protein. The data show about 48,000 distinct CDR3 sequences, around 13% seen once. Material: whole blood. The receptors originated from an adult who was a healthcare worker with PCR-confirmed SARS-CoV-2 infection or an uninfected control (not recorded which).

A few counts support this clonotype. This chain links TRBV5-1 with TRBJ2-6; D is perhaps TRBD1 (5 bases). CDR1 and CDR2 from the germline V gene are SGHRS and YFSETQ. The ends were cut back, 4 bases at V and 10 bases at J, with 12 bases in the middle. This CDR3 comprises 13 residues. CDR3 residues: CASSAGQGNVLTF. Here the CDR3 DNA reads TGCGCCAGCAGCGCTGGACAAGGGAACGTCCTGACTTTC. Full variable domain (remainder filled in from reference TRBV5-1 and TRBJ2-6): KAGVTQTPRYLIKTRGQQVTLSCSPISGHRSVSWYQQTPGQGLQFLFEYFSETQRNKGNFPGRFSGRQFSNSRSEMNVSTLELGDSALYLCASSAGQGNVLTFGAGSRLTVL.

This clonotype was seen a single time. V gene TRBV11-2 combines with J gene TRBJ2-7; D is possibly TRBD1 (5 bases). There are 14 residues in the CDR3. Trimming left V 1 base short and J 2 bases short, with 9 bases between. Germline lookup yields CDR1 SGHAT and CDR2 FQNNGV. The CDR3 sequence: CASSLVTQAYEQYF. As DNA, the CDR3 is TGTGCCAGCAGCTTAGTGACACAGGCCTACGAGCAGTACTTC.

This clonotype was counted ten times or more. This rearrangement joins TRBV25-1 to TRBJ1-1, with 9 bases identical to TRBD1. The CDR3 has 17 amino acids. Germline CDR1 MGHDK, CDR2 SYGVNS. J was trimmed by 0 bases and V by 3 bases; bases with no gene match: 8. The CDR3 loop is CASSDSPDRGMNTEAFF. As DNA, the CDR3 is TGTGCCAGCAGTGACTCTCCCGACAGGGGGATGAACACTGAAGCTTTCTTT.

This clonotype was found a few times. The gene calls are TRBV5-1 and TRBJ2-7; D unresolved. The CDR3 sequence is 14 residues long. Trimming pared 1 base from V and 5 bases from J, leaving 13 bases between. Germline CDR1 and CDR2: SGHRS and YFSETQ. Here the CDR3 reads CASSLQPVQDEQYF. Here the CDR3 DNA reads TGCGCCAGCAGCTTGCAACCAGTTCAAGACGAGCAGTACTTC.

This clonotype was found many times. The V gene is TRBV5-4, the J gene TRBJ2-7; D possibly corresponds to TRBD1 (5 bases). This CDR3 has 15 amino acids. The germline V gene encodes CDR1 SGHNT and CDR2 YYREEE (reference sequence). V lost 0 bases and J 3 bases, leaving 13 bases between the germline ends. The CDR3 nucleotides read TGTGCCAGCAGCTTGGGCACAGGCCACAACTACGAGCAGTACTTC. Translation gives CASSLGTGHNYEQYF.

This clonotype was seen many times. V gene TRBV30 combines with J gene TRBJ1-2; unclear D gene. Germline assignment: CDR1 GTSNPN and CDR2 SVGIG (reference sequence). Trimming left V 3 bases short and J 14 bases short, with 22 bases between. The length of the CDR3 is 13 residues. The CDR3 is CAWSLLDGGSKTF. In DNA form, the CDR3 reads TGTGCCTGGAGCCTACTCGACGGCGGCTCAAAGACCTTC.

Many counts were recorded for this clonotype. The genes are TRBV5-1 and TRBJ2-7; D ambiguous. V was trimmed by 4 bases and J by 0 bases, leaving 11 bases between them. The CDR3 contains 14 residues. CDR1 and CDR2 (germline): SGHRS, YFSETQ. The DNA of the CDR3 is TGCGCCAGCAGCGAAGGACGGCTCTCCTACGAGCAGTACTTC. Translating it yields CASSEGRLSYEQYF.

The chain couples TRBV5-1 to TRBJ2-5; D gene unclear. Trimming cost V 4 bases and J 0 bases, with 10 bases left between them. Per germline, CDR1 SGHRS and CDR2 YFSETQ. This CDR3 is built from 14 residues. The CDR3 is CASSPSTYQETQYF. CDR3 DNA: TGCGCCAGCAGCCCCTCAACTTACCAAGAGACCCAGTACTTC.

In its sample, this clonotype was seen many times. V and J are TRBV5-6 and TRBJ2-1; a possible D gene is TRBD2 (5 bases). Trimming took 5 bases from V and 7 from J, leaving 16 bases between them. Germline assignment: CDR1 SGHDT and CDR2 YYEEEE. The CDR3 contains 14 residues. CDR3: CASRAGLTLNEQFF. DNA of the CDR3: TGTGCCAGCAGGGCCGGACTGACCCTAAATGAGCAGTTCTTC.

Only a few counts were recorded for this clonotype. This sequence joins TRBV7-2 and TRBJ1-2, with 9 bases fitting TRBD1. Losses at the gene ends were 2 bases for V and 4 bases for J; bases not matched to a gene: 8. CDR1 is SGHTA and CDR2 is FQGNSA in the germline V gene. The CDR3 is 16 residues long. Here the CDR3 reads CASSLFSDRGIYGYTF. In DNA form, the CDR3 reads TGTGCCAGCAGCTTATTCTCTGACAGGGGGATCTATGGCTACACCTTC.

This clonotype has a count of ten or more. As DNA, the CDR3 is TGTGCCTGGGCAACGGCGGCCGATACGCAGTATTTT. It specifies CAWATAADTQYF. The chain employs TRBV30 and TRBJ2-3, with D unresolved. CDR3 size: 12 residues. Germline CDR1 and CDR2: GTSNPN and SVGIG (reference sequence). The ends were cut back, 5 bases at V and 6 bases at J, with 12 bases in the middle.

The V call is TRBV11-2, the J call TRBJ2-1; a weak D match, TRBD2 (6 bases). The germline V gene encodes CDR1 SGHAT and CDR2 FQNNGV. V shed 3 bases and J shed 0 bases, with 9 bases lying between them. The CDR3 has 15 amino acids. The CDR3 spells CASSLLAFSYNEQFF. CDR3 sequence (DNA): TGTGCCAGCAGCTTGCTAGCGTTCTCCTACAATGAGCAGTTCTTC.

This clonotype was picked up a small number of times. This chain's CDR3 is CSVEERGLSTDTQYF. CDR3 nucleotide sequence: TGCAGCGTTGAAGAGCGGGGCCTAAGTACAGATACGCAGTATTTT. The V call is TRBV29-1, the J call TRBJ2-3; D might be TRBD2 (6 bases). Germline V CDR1 and CDR2: SQVTM, ANQGSEA. V gave up 0 bases and J gave up 3 bases, with 13 bases separating them. The CDR3 runs 15 residues.

The gene calls are TRBV7-2 and TRBJ1-2; 9 bases are shared with TRBD1. The CDR3 runs 14 residues. Trimming at V came to 2 bases and at J to 5 bases, leaving 3 bases not matched to a gene. Germline V gene lookup returns CDR1 SGHTA and CDR2 FQGNSA. CDR3 protein: CASSLNRGPYGYTF. The CDR3 bases are TGTGCCAGCAGCTTAAACAGGGGGCCTTATGGCTACACCTTC.

This clonotype was detected a few times. The chain has TRBV20-1 and TRBJ1-2; TRBD1 might be the D (5 bases). Germline V gene data show CDR1 as DFQATT and CDR2 as SNEGSKA (reference sequence). The CDR3 has 14 amino acids. V shed 1 base and J shed 4 bases, with 13 bases lying between them. The CDR3 sequence: CSARVRAGSYGYTF. The CDR3 DNA is TGCAGTGCTAGAGTCCGGGCAGGGAGCTATGGCTACACCTTC.

This clonotype was seen at least ten times. J is TRBJ2-1 and V is TRBV20-1; tentatively, D is TRBD2 (6 bases). Trimming stripped 1 base from V and 0 bases from J, with 13 bases between. Germline CDR1 is DFQATT and CDR2 is SNEGSKA (reference sequence). The CDR3 sequence is 16 residues long. In DNA, the CDR3 is TGCAGTGCTAGAGGAGGAGGGAGAGCCTCCTACAATGAGCAGTTCTTC. Protein sequence: CSARGGGRASYNEQFF.

This clonotype was picked up a small number of times. The chain couples TRBV12-5 to TRBJ2-2, with 8 nucleotides matching TRBD1. V lost 1 base and J lost 6; bases outside the gene matches: 4. The CDR3 is 15 residues long. Germline V gives CDR1 LGHNT, CDR2 FRNRAP. CDR3 amino acids: CASGLGLQGAGELFF. Written as DNA, the CDR3 is TGTGCTAGTGGTTTGGGCTTACAGGGGGCCGGGGAGCTGTTTTTT.

This clonotype has ten or more counts. This chain connects TRBV20-1 to TRBJ2-5, with D tentatively TRBD1 or TRBD2 (5 bases each). The CDR3 has 15 amino acids. Trimming took 1 base from V and 2 from J, leaving 14 bases between them. Germline V gives CDR1 DFQATT, CDR2 SNEGSKA (reference sequence). The CDR3, as DNA: TGCAGTGCTAGAGCTTGGGGGACCTTTCAAGAGACCCAGTACTTC. Translation: CSARAWGTFQETQYF.

This clonotype has only a few counts. The junction and the germline gene differ at one end; a read error may be behind it. J is TRBJ2-3 and V is TRBV29-1, with 12 bases lining up with TRBD2. Germline CDR1 and CDR2: SQVTM and ANQGSEA. The CDR3 spans 12 residues. DNA for the CDR3: TGCAGCGTTGAAACTAGCGGGAGGCCCGTTGGGTTC. Its translation is CSVETSGRPVGF.

Only a few counts were recorded for this clonotype. At one end, the junction sequence differs from germline, possibly due to a read error. The chain couples TRBV20-1 to TRBJ2-1, with 8 bases identical to TRBD2. The CDR3 totals 8 residues. Looked up from germline, CDR1 is DFQATT and CDR2 is SNEGSKA (reference sequence). The CDR3 loop reads CSAKAGVF. The DNA of the CDR3 is TGCAGTGCTAAAGCGGGGGTCTTC.

This clonotype was seen at least ten times. The gene calls are TRBV3-1 and TRBJ2-6; TRBD1 is a possible D gene (5 bases). The CDR3 is made up of 17 amino acids. Looked up from germline, CDR1 is LGHDT and CDR2 is YNNKEL (reference sequence). V was pared by 4 bases and J by 1 base, with 14 bases between. CDR3 nucleotide sequence: TGTGCCAGCAGCCTACCGACAGTCTGGTCTGGGGCCAACGTCCTGACTTTC. Translating it yields CASSLPTVWSGANVLTF.

The chain is built from TRBV28 and TRBJ2-7; perhaps TRBD2 as D (5 bases). Trimming removed 6 bases from V and 6 bases from J, with 21 bases in between. The length of the CDR3 is 15 residues. CDR1 MDHEN and CDR2 SYDVKM come from the germline V gene. CDR3 region: CASSLPLGLFGEQYF. Here the CDR3 DNA reads TGTGCCAGCAGCCTCCCCCTTGGACTGTTTGGCGAGCAGTACTTC.

Many counts were recorded for this clonotype. This chain uses TRBV19 with TRBJ1-6, with D uncertain. Per the germline V gene, CDR1 is LNHDA and CDR2 is SQIVND (reference sequence). The germline V and J ends were trimmed by 0 bases and 10 bases, with 13 bases remaining between them. This CDR3 region has 15 residues. Here the CDR3 DNA reads TGTGCCAGTAGTATAGATTACGTCTCTGGCTCACCCCTCCACTTT. This encodes CASSIDYVSGSPLHF.

This clonotype was picked up many times. This sequence joins TRBV12-3 or TRBV12-4 and TRBJ2-2; possible D gene TRBD1, 5 bases. V gave up 1 base and J gave up 4 bases, with 10 bases separating them. The CDR3 loop spans 15 amino acids. The chain's CDR3 is CASSLGTPLTGELFF. The DNA for the CDR3 is TGTGCCAGCAGTTTAGGGACACCGCTCACCGGGGAGCTGTTTTTT.

This clonotype was observed a few times. The chain combines TRBV28 with TRBJ2-7, with TRBD2 as a possible D gene (5 bases). V was trimmed by 7 bases and J by 0 bases, leaving 10 bases between them. Germline V CDR1 and CDR2: MDHEN, SYDVKM. The CDR3 covers 13 residues. CDR3 in amino acids: CASILGASYEQYF. CDR3 DNA sequence: TGTGCCAGCATATTGGGAGCCTCCTACGAGCAGTACTTC.

The sample holds many counts of this clonotype. The chain joins TRBV5-4 to TRBJ2-1; D may be TRBD1 (6 bases). CDR1 and CDR2 (germline): SGHNT, YYREEE (reference sequence). The germline V and J ends were trimmed by 0 bases and 8 bases, with 24 bases remaining between them. This CDR3 spans 18 amino acids. CDR3 residues: CASSLVWTASPMADEQFF. The DNA for the CDR3 is TGTGCCAGCAGCTTGGTGTGGACAGCCTCCCCAATGGCCGATGAGCAGTTCTTC.

This clonotype appeared a few times. The V gene is TRBV3-1, the J gene TRBJ2-5; 7 bases match TRBD2. J lost 2 bases, V lost 2 bases, and 8 bases had no gene match. The CDR3 sequence is 16 residues long. Germline assignment: CDR1 LGHDT and CDR2 YNNKEL (reference sequence). CDR3 coding DNA: TGTGCCAGCAGCCAATATCAGACTAGCCGGCAAGAGACCCAGTACTTC. It codes for CASSQYQTSRQETQYF.

This clonotype was observed a handful of times. CDR3 sequence reads: CASSPRAGPYEQYF. CDR3 nucleotides: TGTGCCAGCTCACCACGTGCAGGACCCTACGAGCAGTACTTC. The gene calls are TRBV18 and TRBJ2-7, with no clear D. The length of the CDR3 is 14 residues. Trimming removed 1 base from V and 2 bases from J, with 9 bases in between. Germline CDR1 and CDR2: KGHSH and LQKENI. The full variable domain, completed using reference TRBV18 and TRBJ2-7, is NAGVMQNPRHLVRRRGQEARLRCSPMKGHSHVYWYRQLPEEGLKFMVYLQKENIIDESGMPKERFSAEFPKEGPSILRIQQVVRGDSAAYFCASSPRAGPYEQYFGPGTRLTVT.

The chain is built from TRBV28 and TRBJ2-6; 11 nucleotides match TRBD1. V was clipped by 8 bases and J by 1 base; unmatched bases: 1. The CDR3 consists of 15 residues. Germline loops: CDR1 MDHEN, CDR2 SYDVKM. CDR3 residues: CASGTGGSGANVLTF. In DNA, the CDR3 is TGTGCCAGCGGGACAGGGGGTTCTGGGGCCAACGTCCTGACTTTC.